This T cell receptor (beta chain) comes out of a study of T cells after posttransplantation cyclophosphamide. The table came from immunoSEQ multiplex PCR; TCRdb's copy has only in-frame clones and leaves some out. The table records some 33,000 clones, 91% of them present only once. Cells defined as naive were viable CD3+CD4+ or CD3+CD8+ and CCR7+CD45RA+CD45RO-CD95-CD27+CD28+. The CDR3 spans 12 residues. Germline-derived CDR1 and CDR2 are SNHLY and FYNNEI. V lost 10 bases to trimming and J lost 3 bases; unmatched junction nucleotides: 4. The chain combines TRBV2 with TRBJ2-3; 7 bases agree with TRBD2. The specimen sequenced was naive CD4+ T cells sorted from blood. The receptor was isolated from a man between 25 and 39 years old in good health and a related stem cell transplant donor. As DNA, the CDR3 is TGTGCCACCGGGACTACTACAGATACGCAGTATTTT. Amino acid sequence: CATGTTTDTQYF.